The clone carrying this T cell receptor (beta chain) was seen just once. This table comes from immunoSEQ multiplex PCR, and its TCRdb copy is limited to in-frame clones, with some not included. The sample consists of over 200,000 clones, almost 85% of them appearing once. This sample is drawn from a study of blood T cell repertoires in COVID-19. V gave up 5 bases and J gave up 2 bases, with 10 bases separating them. In germline, CDR1 is LGHNA, CDR2 YNFKEQ. There are 15 residues in the CDR3. The sequence was obtained from a woman aged 45-59 years with active or convalescent COVID-19. This chain uses TRBV4-2 with TRBJ2-6, with D possibly matching TRBD2 (5 bases). Sequenced input: peripheral blood. CDR3 DNA: TGTGCCAGCAGCAAACCGGGAACTGGGGCCAACGTCCTGACTTTC. This gives the protein CASSKPGTGANVLTF.